The 15 T cell receptor beta chains below were found in one sample sequenced in a study of vaccination and CD4 T cells after COVID-19. These TCRs' antigens remain unknown. Treatment meaning: approximately 9-day PBMC culture with coronavirus spike peptide pools or control peptides (ViraFEST assay). Cultured CD4+ T cell DNA was sequenced using the Oncomine TCR Beta short-read assay. From the PCR reads, TCRdb called clonotypes with MiXCR, one entry per CDR3 protein. Of over 14,000 distinct CDR3 sequences listed, 55% to 60% are singletons. Source material: CD4+ T cells from blood, cultured in vitro. The receptors here all came from a human donor who had recovered from COVID-19.

In DNA, the CDR3 is TGCGCCAGCAACCCCACCACGGGGCTTAGCTCCTACAATGAGCAGTTCTTC. Translation: CASNPTTGLSSYNEQFF. This sequence joins TRBV5-1 and TRBJ2-1, with D possibly being TRBD1 or TRBD2 (5 bases each). With 6 bases removed from V and 0 bases from J, the gap between germline ends came to 19 bases. CDR1 is SGHRS, CDR2 YFSETQ, per germline. This CDR3 has 17 amino acids.

By share, this clonotype ranks as medium-sized (0.01 to 0.1%). J is TRBJ2-3 and V is TRBV27; D is unclear. The CDR3 sequence is 14 residues long. The ends were cut back, 5 bases at V and 2 bases at J, with 11 bases in the middle. Germline V gene sequence: CDR1 MNHEY, CDR2 SMNVEV (reference sequence). The CDR3 DNA sequence: TGTGCCAGCAGTCAGCCGACGGACACAGATACGCAGTATTTT. This encodes CASSQPTDTDTQYF.

Concerning this clonotype itself: A junction end diverges from the germline sequence, so it may reflect a read error. This chain uses TRBV5-4 with TRBJ2-3, with D possibly being TRBD2 (5 bases). The CDR3 has 15 residues. Germline V gives CDR1 SGHNT, CDR2 YYREEE (reference sequence). DNA of the CDR3: TGTGCCAGCAGCTTGGATTCGGCTAGCAGAGATACGCAGTATTTT. Protein sequence: CASSLDSASRDTQYF.

The chain links TRBV7-2 to TRBJ1-4; D is uncertain. The CDR3 totals 14 residues. The germline CDR1 and CDR2 sequences are SGHTA and FQGNSA. V was cut by 5 bases and J by 6 bases, with 13 bases left in between. For the CDR3, the DNA is TGTGCCAGCAGCGGAGGTCGTGGGGATGAAAAACTGTTTTTT. Translated, it gives CASSGGRGDEKLFF.

The chain uses TRBV28 and TRBJ2-2, with TRBD2 matching 11 bases. V lost 0 bases and J lost 6; bases outside the gene matches: 6. The CDR3 runs 17 residues. Looked up from germline, CDR1 is MDHEN and CDR2 is SYDVKM. The CDR3 DNA follows: TGTGCCAGCAGTTTATGGTCTCTAGCGGGAGGCCCCGGGGAGCTGTTTTTT. It is translated as CASSLWSLAGGPGELFF.

This clonotype was counted a few times. The chain has TRBV20-1 and TRBJ2-5, with TRBD2 matching 12 bases. Germline V lookup: CDR1 DFQATT, CDR2 SNEGSKA (reference sequence). The trim removed 6 bases at V and 5 bases at J, leaving 10 bases unmatched. The CDR3 totals 15 residues. The CDR3 is CSAPNRLAGVETQYF. As DNA, the CDR3 is TGCAGTGCCCCAAACAGACTAGCGGGAGTGGAGACCCAGTACTTC.

This clonotype was seen a few times. The chain links TRBV7-9 to TRBJ2-5; weak D call: TRBD1 (5 bases). Trimming took 3 bases from V and 5 from J, leaving 10 bases between them. CDR1 and CDR2 from the germline V gene are SEHNR and FQNEAQ (reference sequence). This CDR3 is built from 13 residues. The CDR3 bases are TGTGCCAGCAGCTTCAGGGTGCGGGAGACCCAGTACTTC. Protein: CASSFRVRETQYF.

The gene calls are TRBV5-6 and TRBJ1-6; D not certain. V lost 0 bases, J lost 8 bases, and 6 bases lay in between. CDR3 length equals 13 residues. From germline, CDR1 is SGHDT and CDR2 YYEEEE. Here the CDR3 reads CASSLGVYSPLHF. The CDR3 DNA follows: TGTGCCAGCAGCTTGGGCGTTTATTCACCCCTCCACTTT.

The sample holds a few counts of this clonotype. This chain connects TRBV19 to TRBJ1-1; D not resolved. V gave up 6 bases and J gave up 0 bases, with 5 bases separating them. This CDR3 contains 12 residues. Germline V gene sequence: CDR1 LNHDA, CDR2 SQIVND (reference sequence). In DNA form, the CDR3 reads TGTGCCAGTAGGGGTATGAACACTGAAGCTTTCTTT. It yields the protein CASRGMNTEAFF.

This chain links TRBV7-9 with TRBJ2-3, with D tentatively TRBD2 (6 bases). Trimming stripped 11 bases from V and 1 base from J, with 16 bases between. The CDR3 consists of 14 residues. CDR1 SEHNR and CDR2 FQNEAQ come from the germline V gene (reference sequence). In nucleotides, the CDR3 is TGTGCCGGTCCGCGGGACCCTGGCACAGATACGCAGTATTTT. Protein sequence: CAGPRDPGTDTQYF.

This clonotype was recorded a few times. The rearrangement joins TRBV5-4 to TRBJ2-1; 12 positions match TRBD2. V lost 2 bases to trimming and J lost 3 bases; unmatched junction nucleotides: 12. The CDR3 is 19 amino acids. Germline lookup yields CDR1 SGHNT and CDR2 YYREEE (reference sequence). The CDR3 nucleotides are TGTGCCAGCAGCTTATCGACAGGGGGGGGACTAGCGGGCTACAATGAGCAGTTCTTC. Residues: CASSLSTGGGLAGYNEQFF. The full variable domain, completed using reference TRBV5-4 and TRBJ2-1, is ETGVTQSPTHLIKTRGQQVTLRCSSQSGHNTVSWYQQALGQGPQFIFQYYREEENGRGNFPPRFSGLQFPNYSSELNVNALELDDSALYLCASSLSTGGGLAGYNEQFFGPGTRLTVL.

This clonotype was seen only a few times. This rearrangement joins TRBV20-1 to TRBJ2-1; TRBD2 matches 8 bases. The length of the CDR3 is 14 residues. With 3 bases clipped from V and 2 bases from J, the junction kept 3 bases outside the gene matches. Germline-derived CDR1 and CDR2 are DFQATT and SNEGSKA (reference sequence). CDR3: CSARAGGTYNEQFF. CDR3 coding DNA: TGCAGTGCTAGGGCGGGAGGTACCTACAATGAGCAGTTCTTC.

The chain uses TRBV20-1 and TRBJ2-3; TRBD1 aligns across 7 bases. The CDR3 runs to 15 residues. CDR1 and CDR2 from the germline V gene are DFQATT and SNEGSKA (reference sequence). V was clipped by 3 bases and J by 4 bases; unmatched bases: 10. CDR3 region: CSARLRGQGADTQYF. The CDR3 coding sequence is TGCAGTGCTAGGTTGAGGGGGCAGGGGGCAGATACGCAGTATTTT.

This clonotype was seen only a few times. This chain uses TRBV7-2 with TRBJ2-5; D possibly corresponds to TRBD2 (6 bases). The V end was cut by 5 bases, the J end by 1 base, with 14 bases between. Germline assignment: CDR1 SGHTA and CDR2 FQGNSA. The CDR3 sequence is 15 residues long. The DNA of the CDR3 is TGTGCCAGCAGCACCCGAGCGGGTGCCCAAGAGACCCAGTACTTC. Its protein product is CASSTRAGAQETQYF.

The genes are TRBV10-2 and TRBJ2-5, with 10 bases fitting TRBD1. The CDR3 is made up of 13 amino acids. J gave up 4 bases and V 6 bases, and 2 bases lay outside the gene matches. Germline V gives CDR1 WSHSY, CDR2 SAAADI. In DNA form, the CDR3 reads TGCGCCAGCAGGAGGGACAGGGGAGAGACCCAGTACTTC. Translating it yields CASRRDRGETQYF.